This is a list of T cell receptor beta chains from one sample in a study of blood T cell repertoires in COVID-19. Produced via immunoSEQ multiplex PCR; TCRdb's table is partial and in-frame only. The table records around 140,000 clones, roughly nine tenths of them present only once. The sample comprised peripheral blood. The receptors were sampled from a man between 18 and 29 years old with COVID-19, enrolled during active disease. Both conserved end residues are part of each CDR3. The D gene is left open where the match is weak. Clone size, where shown, is once, few, many, or a class for clones that have expanded.

>-|-|TRBV14|TRBJ1-1
TGTGCCAGCAGCAGCCGGGGCAGGGGAAACACTGAAGCTTTCTTT
CASSSRGRGNTEAFF
>-|-|TRBV27|TRBJ2-7
TGTGCCAGTGCCCAGGGCTACGAGCAGTACTTC
CASAQGYEQYF
>few|TRBD2|TRBV15|TRBJ2-1
TGTGCCACCAGCAGAGATGTAGCTAGCGGGAGAGTTGAGCAGTTCTTC
CATSRDVASGRVEQFF
>-|-|TRBV5-5|TRBJ2-7
TGTGCCAGCAGCTTGTGGGGAGCCGAGCAGTACTTC
CASSLWGAEQYF
>-|TRBD2|TRBV27|TRBJ2-1
TGTGCAGTACTTAGCGGGAGCTCCTACAATGAGCAGTTCTTC
CAVLSGSSYNEQFF
>-|TRBD1|TRBV28|TRBJ1-3
TGTGCCAGCAGTCCCCGACAGGGTTGGAGTGGAAACACCATATATTTT
CASSPRQGWSGNTIYF
>-|TRBD2|TRBV2|TRBJ2-7
TGTGCCAGCAGTGAATCGGGGGGTCCAGCCCACGAGCAGTACTTC
CASSESGGPAHEQYF
>-|TRBD1|TRBV9|TRBJ2-3
TGTGCCAGCAGCACACATCCCGGGACAGGGCTTGCAGATACGCAGTATTTT
CASSTHPGTGLADTQYF
>-|TRBD1|TRBV30|TRBJ2-1
TGTGCCTGGAGTTTAGGGACAGGGAATGGGGAGCAGTTCTTC
CAWSLGTGNGEQFF
>-|-|TRBV25-1|TRBJ2-1
TGTGCCAGCAGAGACTCCGGGATAAGCTCCTACAATGAGCAGTTCTTC
CASRDSGISSYNEQFF
>-|-|TRBV30|TRBJ2-4
TGTGCCTGGAGCCCGTTCAAAAACATTCAGTACTTC
CAWSPFKNIQYF
>-|-|TRBV12-1|TRBJ2-1
TGTGCCAGCAGCAAGACTAGCGGGGGGAACAATGAGCAGTTCTTC
CASSKTSGGNNEQFF
>-|TRBD2|TRBV9|TRBJ2-2
TGTGCCAGCAGCGCCGGGGGGGGGCGCGGCGGGGAGCTGTTTTTT
CASSAGGGRGGELFF
>-|-|TRBV2|TRBJ1-2
TGTGCCAGCAGTGAGGCTGGCTACACCTTC
CASSEAGYTF
>few|-|TRBV7-8|TRBJ2-7
TGTGCCAGCAGCTTTCAGATCTCCTACGAGCAGTACTTC
CASSFQISYEQYF
>-|TRBD1|TRBV4-1|TRBJ2-7
TGCGCCAGCAGCCAAGAGGGCCGGGACAGGGGCTACGAGCAGTACTTC
CASSQEGRDRGYEQYF
>-|TRBD1|TRBV7-9|TRBJ2-1
TGTGCCAGCAGCTTACCCAAAGGCAGGGGGCCTGACAATGAGCAGTTCTTC
CASSLPKGRGPDNEQFF
>-|-|TRBV20-1|TRBJ2-5
TGCAGTGCTAGTAAGAGCCCACAAGAGACCCAGTACTTC
CSASKSPQETQYF
>-|TRBD2|TRBV4-3|TRBJ2-3
TGCGCCAGCAGCCAAGAGCGGGACTACTCTAGCACAGATACGCAGTATTTT
CASSQERDYSSTDTQYF
>-|TRBD1|TRBV7-2|TRBJ1-1
TGTGCCAGCAGCTTAGTTGGGACAGGCACTGAAGCTTTCTTT
CASSLVGTGTEAFF
>-|-|TRBV7-2|TRBJ1-6
TGTGCCAGCAGCTCAGGACATGTAAAGAATTCACCCCTCCACTTT
CASSSGHVKNSPLHF
>-|TRBD2|TRBV9|TRBJ2-2
TGTGCCAGCAGCCCAAGACTAGCGGGAAACACCGGGGAGCTGTTTTTT
CASSPRLAGNTGELFF
>-|TRBD1|TRBV5-1|TRBJ2-7
TGCGCCAGCAGCAAGGGACAGTCTTTGGAGCAGTACTTC
CASSKGQSLEQYF
>-|TRBD2|TRBV2|TRBJ2-7
TGTGCCAGCAGTGAACGTGGCCTAGCGGGATCCTACGAGCAGTACTTC
CASSERGLAGSYEQYF
>-|TRBD2|TRBV7-8|TRBJ2-3
TGTGCCAGCAGCTTAGTCCGCGGGAGGCGTGTCACAGATACGCAGTATTTT
CASSLVRGRRVTDTQYF
>-|TRBD1|TRBV4-1|TRBJ1-1
TGCGCCAGCAGCGTCAGGGGACAGGACACTGAAGCTTTCTTT
CASSVRGQDTEAFF
>-|TRBD2|TRBV18|TRBJ2-1
TGTGCCAGCTCACCGGGACTAACGTACAATGAGCAGTTCTTC
CASSPGLTYNEQFF
>once|TRBD1|TRBV28|TRBJ2-7
TGTGCCAGCAGTTCCTGGACAGGCACCTACGAGCAGTACTTC
CASSSWTGTYEQYF
>-|-|TRBV4-1|TRBJ2-2
TGCGCCAGCAGCCAAGAAGCGAGGTTCGGGGAGCTGTTTTTT
CASSQEARFGELFF
>-|-|TRBV6-2/TRBV6-3|TRBJ1-6
TGTGCCAGCAGTGCCGCGGGAGGGAACAGACCCCTCCACTTT
CASSAAGGNRPLHF
>once|-|TRBV27|TRBJ1-2
TGTGCCAGCAGTTCGGCGCAGGGCGGTCATGGCTACACCTTC
CASSSAQGGHGYTF
>once|-|TRBV29-1|TRBJ2-7
TGCAGCGTTGTAGGCCAGGCCTACTCCTACGAGCAGTACTTC
CSVVGQAYSYEQYF
>-|TRBD2|TRBV6-5|TRBJ2-1
TGTGCCAGCAGTTACTCGATATCGGGGGAGGGCCTGGGGCAGTTCTTC
CASSYSISGEGLGQFF
>-|TRBD1|TRBV6-5|TRBJ2-3
TGTGCCAGCAGTAGATCAGGGGGTGCAGATACGCAGTATTTT
CASSRSGGADTQYF